This T cell receptor beta chain stems from a study of T cell responses to AZD1222 COVID-19 vaccine. Overall study results and limits: CD4 TCRs associated with vaccination spanned spike, dominating at 160-218 and 743-854. The repertoires were collected only after the peak T cell response. The donors showed a predominance of white British ancestry and of females, with possible underestimation of clonal diversity. Reports say nearly half of spike-specific TCRs go after unmutated variant regions.

The count of this clone is one. Antigen: not known. The CDR3 spans 12 residues. CDR1 and CDR2 (germline): MDHEN, SYDVKM. Trimming took off 5 bases at V and 9 bases at J, with 8 bases between the two ends. Produced via immunoSEQ multiplex PCR; TCRdb's table is partial and in-frame only. The sample records about 94,000 clones, over 75% being singletons. The chain couples TRBV28 to TRBJ1-6; D is unclear. The TCR was taken from an adult who received the AZD1222 COVID-19 vaccine. The sequenced sample was peripheral blood, obtained 28 days after the second AZD1222 dose. The DNA for the CDR3 is TGTGCCAGCAGTACCCCAAGTTCACCCCTCCACTTT. The encoded protein is CASSTPSSPLHF.